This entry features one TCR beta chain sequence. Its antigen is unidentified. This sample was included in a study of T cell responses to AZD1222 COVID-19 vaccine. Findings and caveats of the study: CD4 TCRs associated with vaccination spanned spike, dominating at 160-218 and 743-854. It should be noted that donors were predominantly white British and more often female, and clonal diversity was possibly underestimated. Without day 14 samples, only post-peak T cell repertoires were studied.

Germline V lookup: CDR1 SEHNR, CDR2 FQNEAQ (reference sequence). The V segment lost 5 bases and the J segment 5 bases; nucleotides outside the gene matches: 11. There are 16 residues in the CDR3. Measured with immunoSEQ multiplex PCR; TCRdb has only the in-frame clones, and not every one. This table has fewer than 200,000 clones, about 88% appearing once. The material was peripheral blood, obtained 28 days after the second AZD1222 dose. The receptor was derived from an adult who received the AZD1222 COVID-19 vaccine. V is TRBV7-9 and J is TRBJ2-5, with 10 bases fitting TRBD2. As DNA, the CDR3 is TGTGCCAGCAGCCCCCTCGGGGCTAGCGGGAGTGAGACCCAGTACTTC. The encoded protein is CASSPLGASGSETQYF.